This TCR beta chain derives from a study of blood T cells in healthy people across ages. Findings of the study overall: Donor CMV status, an unknown factor, possibly confounded changes in expanded clonotypes. PBMC samples, being unsorted, prevented any conclusive comparison of naive and antigen-experienced cells.

The CDR3 consists of 16 residues. V was clipped by 4 bases and J by 7 bases; unmatched bases: 9. From germline, CDR1 is SGHAT and CDR2 FQNNGV. With respect to this clonotype: Its target is not known.

Sample-barcoded 5' priming and a J-beta primer mix drove a second PCR of about 6 to 12 cycles. Each cDNA molecule was tagged by a template-switch adaptor that had 12 random nucleotides. Via MiXCR, TCRdb re-called the 5' RACE reads, giving one row per CDR3 protein. The sample lists about 1.6 million distinct CDR3 sequences; about 32% were seen once. The V gene is TRBV11-2, the J gene TRBJ2-1; TRBD2 matches at 11 bases. The TCR was taken from a woman under 40 in good health. Sequenced: blood. CDR3 bases: TGTGCCAGCAGCTCTTTAGCGGGAGGGCTGCCTAATGAGCAGTTCTTC. This codes for CASSSLAGGLPNEQFF.